The 8 T cell receptor beta chains below were found in one sample sequenced in a study of blood T cell repertoires in COVID-19. TCRdb keeps only in-frame clones here, not all; method: immunoSEQ multiplex PCR. The data show 35,000 to 45,000 clones, more than 90% seen once. The sequenced sample was peripheral blood. The source is a woman at least 80 years old with acute or convalescent COVID-19.

This rearrangement joins TRBV5-1 to TRBJ2-3; TRBD2 aligns across 8 bases. Per the germline V gene, CDR1 is SGHRS and CDR2 is YFSETQ. The CDR3 contains 18 residues. Germline trimming cut 1 base from V and 2 bases from J; bases unmatched to any gene: 12. The CDR3 loop reads CASSLLGGAGLTTDTQYF. CDR3 coding DNA: TGCGCCAGCAGCTTGCTCGGGGGGGCCGGATTAACCACAGATACGCAGTATTTT.

V is TRBV6-5 and J is TRBJ2-1, with D possibly TRBD2 on 6 matching bases. Germline assignment: CDR1 MNHEY and CDR2 SVGAGI. CDR3 length: 14 amino acids. Deletions cut 7 bases from V and 6 bases from J, with 16 bases between. CDR3 region: CASKATGDRNEQFF. The CDR3 DNA reads as TGTGCCAGCAAGGCGACGGGGGACCGCAATGAGCAGTTCTTC.

The V gene is TRBV7-6, the J gene TRBJ1-4, with TRBD1 as a possible D gene (5 bases). Trimming left V 4 bases short and J 3 bases short, with 9 bases between. Germline CDR1 SGHVS, CDR2 FNYEAQ. This CDR3 has 14 residues. The CDR3: CASSSRGANEKLFF. In nucleotides, the CDR3 is TGTGCCAGCAGCTCCCGGGGGGCTAATGAAAAACTGTTTTTT.

The CDR3 nucleotides read TGTGCCAGCAGCCAGGGACAGGGAGCCATGAACACTGAAGCTTTCTTT. This codes for CASSQGQGAMNTEAFF. The chain combines TRBV3-1 (or the pseudogene TRBV3-2) with TRBJ1-1, with 9 bases lining up with TRBD1. The J segment lost 0 bases and the V segment lost 3 bases, leaving 5 bases of the junction unmatched. CDR1 is LGHDT, CDR2 YNNKEL, per germline (reference sequence). The CDR3 consists of 16 residues.

The rearrangement uses TRBV29-1 and TRBJ2-5; D gene unclear. Trimming took 3 bases from V and 0 from J, leaving 8 bases between them. Germline CDR1 and CDR2: SQVTM and ANQGSEA. This CDR3 has 13 residues. The CDR3 DNA is TGCAGCGTTGATTGGGCCGACCAAGAGACCCAGTACTTC. It is translated as CSVDWADQETQYF.

The J gene is TRBJ1-3, the V gene TRBV3-1 (or the pseudogene TRBV3-2), with D unclear. In germline, CDR1 is LGHDT, CDR2 YNNKEL (reference sequence). The CDR3 spans 15 residues. Trimming stripped 1 base from V and 4 bases from J, with 11 bases between. CDR3 nucleotide sequence: TGTGCCAGCAGCCAAGTTTCCGGGTCCGGAAACACCATATATTTT. Translating it yields CASSQVSGSGNTIYF.

This clone showed up just a few times. The CDR3 coding sequence is TGTGCCAGCAGCCTAAAGTCGGTTTCACCCCTCCACTTT. It translates to CASSLKSVSPLHF. The V call is TRBV12-3 or TRBV12-4, the J call TRBJ1-6; D is ambiguous. Trimming stripped 6 bases from V and 9 bases from J, with 12 bases between. This CDR3 contains 13 residues.

Only one count was recorded for this clone. The J gene is TRBJ1-1, the V gene TRBV11-2; D not resolved. Trimming removed 2 bases at V and 4 bases at J, with 8 bases between. CDR3 size: 13 residues. The germline gives CDR1 SGHAT, CDR2 FQNNGV. The CDR3 reads CASSLRAGTEAFF. The CDR3 DNA follows: TGTGCCAGCAGCTTACGGGCGGGCACTGAAGCTTTCTTT.